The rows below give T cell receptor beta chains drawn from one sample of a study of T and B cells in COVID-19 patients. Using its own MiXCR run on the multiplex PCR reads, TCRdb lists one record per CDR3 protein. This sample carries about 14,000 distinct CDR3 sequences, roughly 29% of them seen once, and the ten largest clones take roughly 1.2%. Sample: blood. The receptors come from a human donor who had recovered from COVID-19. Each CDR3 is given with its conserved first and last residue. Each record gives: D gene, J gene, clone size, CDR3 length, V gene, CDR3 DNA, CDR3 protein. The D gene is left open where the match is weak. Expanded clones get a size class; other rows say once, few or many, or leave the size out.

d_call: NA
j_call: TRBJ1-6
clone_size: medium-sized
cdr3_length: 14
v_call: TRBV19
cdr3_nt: TGTGCCAGTCTTGGGAGCTCCTATAATTCACCCCTCCACTTT
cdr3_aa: CASLGSSYNSPLHF

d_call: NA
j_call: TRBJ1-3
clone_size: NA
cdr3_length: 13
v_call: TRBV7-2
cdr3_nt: TGTGCCAGCAGCGCCTGGTCTGGAAACACCATATATTTT
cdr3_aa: CASSAWSGNTIYF

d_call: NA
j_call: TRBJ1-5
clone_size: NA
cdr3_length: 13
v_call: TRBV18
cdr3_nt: TGTGCCAGCTCACGGACAGAGAATCAGCCCCAGCATTTT
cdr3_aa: CASSRTENQPQHF

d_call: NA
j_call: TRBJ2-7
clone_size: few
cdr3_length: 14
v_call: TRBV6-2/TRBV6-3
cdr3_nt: TGTGCCAGCAGGGCGGACGGTAGCTCCTACGAGCAGTACTTC
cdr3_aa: CASRADGSSYEQYF

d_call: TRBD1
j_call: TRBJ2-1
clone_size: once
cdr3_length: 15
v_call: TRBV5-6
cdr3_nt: TGTGCCAGAAGCCACACATCGACAGGGCGGTATGAGCAGTTCTTC
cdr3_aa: CARSHTSTGRYEQFF

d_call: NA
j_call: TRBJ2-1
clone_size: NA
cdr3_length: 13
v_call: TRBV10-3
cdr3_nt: TGTGCCATCAGCAGTGACGGAGGGACTGAGCAGTTCTTC
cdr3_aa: CAISSDGGTEQFF

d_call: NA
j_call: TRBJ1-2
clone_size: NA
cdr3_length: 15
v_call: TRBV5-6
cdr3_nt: TGTGCCAGCAGCACCGGACCTCCTAAATACTATGGCTACACCTTC
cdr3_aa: CASSTGPPKYYGYTF

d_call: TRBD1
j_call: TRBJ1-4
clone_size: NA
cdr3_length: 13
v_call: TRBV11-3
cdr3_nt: TGTGCCAGCAGCTTTACAGGGGGGGAAAAACTGTTTTTT
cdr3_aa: CASSFTGGEKLFF

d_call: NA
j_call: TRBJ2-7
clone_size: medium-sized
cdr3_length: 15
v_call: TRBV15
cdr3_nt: TGTGCCACCAGCAGAGATAGGACTTACCCCTACGAGCAGTACTTC
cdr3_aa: CATSRDRTYPYEQYF

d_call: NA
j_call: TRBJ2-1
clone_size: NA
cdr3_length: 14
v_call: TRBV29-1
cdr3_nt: TGCAGCGTTCTCCAGGGGGGGGCCGGGAATGAGCAGTTCTTC
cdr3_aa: CSVLQGGAGNEQFF

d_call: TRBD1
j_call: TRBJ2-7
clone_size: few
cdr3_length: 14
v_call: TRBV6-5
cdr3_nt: TGTGCCAGCGTTAGACAGGGCAATTACTACGAGCAGTACTTC
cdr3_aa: CASVRQGNYYEQYF

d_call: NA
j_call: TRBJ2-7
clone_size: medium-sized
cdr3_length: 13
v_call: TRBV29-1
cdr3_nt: TGCAGCGTTGTCCACAGGTCCGCCTACGAGCAGTACTTC
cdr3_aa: CSVVHRSAYEQYF

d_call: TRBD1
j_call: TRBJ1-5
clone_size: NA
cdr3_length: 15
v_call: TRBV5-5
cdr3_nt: TGTGCCAGCAGCCCCGGGACAGGGAGCAATCAGCCCCAGCATTTT
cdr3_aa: CASSPGTGSNQPQHF

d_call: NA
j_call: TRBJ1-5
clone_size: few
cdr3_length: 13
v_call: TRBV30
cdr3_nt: TGTGCCTGGGGGCTAGGGGGGAATCAGCCCCAGCATTTT
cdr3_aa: CAWGLGGNQPQHF

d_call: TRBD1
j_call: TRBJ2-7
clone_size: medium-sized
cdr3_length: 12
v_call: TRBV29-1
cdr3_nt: TGCAGCGTGGACCTTACAGGGGCGCAGCAGTACTTC
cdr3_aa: CSVDLTGAQQYF